A single sample is the source of the 32 T cell receptor beta chains below, sequenced in a study of T cell responses to AZD1222 COVID-19 vaccine. Measured with immunoSEQ multiplex PCR; TCRdb has only the in-frame clones, and not every one. Here the sample spans about 140,000 clones, roughly nine tenths being singletons. The material sequenced was peripheral blood, taken 28 days after the second AZD1222 dose. The receptor set was obtained from an adult who received the AZD1222 COVID-19 vaccine.

The gene calls are TRBV28 and TRBJ1-1, with a tentative D call TRBD1 (5 bases). V dropped 1 base and J dropped 11 bases, with 11 bases sitting between them. This CDR3 spans 12 amino acids. Germline CDR1 reads MDHEN; CDR2 reads SYDVKM. CDR3 DNA: TGTGCCAGCAGTTTATTTGGGGGATCGGCTTTCTTT. Translating it yields CASSLFGGSAFF.

This chain uses TRBV5-1 with TRBJ2-2; TRBD2 might be the D (5 bases). The CDR3 contains 13 residues. In germline, CDR1 is SGHRS, CDR2 YFSETQ. The germline V and J ends were trimmed by 9 bases and 8 bases, with 17 bases remaining between them. CDR3 protein: CATKKRVAGELFF. Here the CDR3 DNA reads TGCGCCACCAAAAAGAGGGTGGCTGGGGAGCTGTTTTTT.

V gene TRBV27 combines with J gene TRBJ1-1; TRBD1 agrees at 12 bases. Trimming cost V 2 bases and J 1 base; bases outside gene matches: 5. CDR3 length: 17 amino acids. From germline, CDR1 is MNHEY and CDR2 SMNVEV (reference sequence). The CDR3 nucleotides read TGTGCCAGCAGTTTAAGGGGACAGGGGGCTCCGAACACTGAAGCTTTCTTT. As protein: CASSLRGQGAPNTEAFF.

The rearrangement joins TRBV6-5 to TRBJ1-4; 10 nucleotides align to TRBD1. This CDR3 has 15 amino acids. Trimming at V came to 0 bases and at J to 8 bases, leaving 3 bases not matched to a gene. Per the germline V gene, CDR1 is MNHEY and CDR2 is SVGAGI. The CDR3 nucleotides are TGTGCCAGCAGTTACTCGACAGGGGGCGTCGAAAAACTGTTTTTT. Encoded protein: CASSYSTGGVEKLFF.

The chain couples TRBV7-9 to TRBJ1-5; D remains ambiguous. The CDR3 is 16 residues long. Trimming removed 0 bases from V and 2 bases from J, with 11 bases in between. The germline CDR1 and CDR2 sequences are SEHNR and FQNEAQ (reference sequence). The CDR3 DNA sequence: TGTGCCAGCAGCTTAGCGCAAGGCAGCCGCAATCAGCCCCAGCATTTT. The encoded protein is CASSLAQGSRNQPQHF. The full variable domain, in which reference TRBV7-9 and TRBJ1-5 provide the parts outside the CDR3, is DTGVSQNPRHKITKRGQNVTFRCDPISEHNRLYWYRQTLGQGPEFLTYFQNEAQLEKSRLLSDRFSAERPKGSFSTLEIQRTEQGDSAMYLCASSLAQGSRNQPQHFGDGTRLSIL.

Here the CDR3 reads CASSTLTSDEQFF. In DNA, the CDR3 is TGTGCCAGTAGTACCCTGACTAGCGACGAGCAGTTCTTC. V and J are TRBV19 and TRBJ2-1; 8 nucleotides agree with TRBD2. Germline V lookup: CDR1 LNHDA, CDR2 SQIVND (reference sequence). The CDR3 has 13 amino acids. Trimming removed 4 bases from V and 10 bases from J; junction bases left unmatched: 6.

The chain is built from TRBV4-1 and TRBJ2-5, with D tentatively TRBD1 (5 bases). Trimming shortened V by 2 bases and J by 2 bases, and 18 bases separated the two germline ends. This CDR3 is 17 amino acids long. Germline CDR1 and CDR2: MGHRA and YSYEKL. The CDR3 loop reads CASSQPGIGAGQETQYF. The CDR3 DNA reads as TGCGCCAGCAGCCAACCCGGAATAGGGGCCGGGCAAGAGACCCAGTACTTC.

This chain uses TRBV15 with TRBJ2-7; 8 bases are a match to TRBD2. Germline trimming cut 1 base from V and 6 bases from J; bases unmatched to any gene: 11. Germline V lookup: CDR1 LNHNV, CDR2 YYDKDF (reference sequence). This CDR3 has 16 amino acids. The CDR3 spells CATSRGGIAGRTEQYF. In DNA, the CDR3 is TGTGCCACCAGCAGAGGAGGGATAGCGGGACGTACCGAGCAGTACTTC.

This chain connects TRBV27 to TRBJ1-4; D perhaps matches TRBD1 (6 bases). The CDR3 has 17 amino acids. The germline CDR1 and CDR2 sequences are MNHEY and SMNVEV (reference sequence). V lost 1 base, J lost 5 bases, and 17 bases lay in between. The CDR3 reads CASSLYPGVRINEKLFF. The CDR3 DNA sequence: TGTGCCAGCAGTTTATATCCAGGGGTTCGAATAAATGAAAAACTGTTTTTT.

This chain connects TRBV10-2 to TRBJ1-1; TRBD1 is a possible D gene (5 bases). Trimming cost V 4 bases and J 2 bases, with 11 bases left between them. The CDR3 is made up of 14 amino acids. Germline V gene sequence: CDR1 WSHSY, CDR2 SAAADI. The CDR3 reads CASSGGRGNTEAFF. The CDR3 DNA reads as TGCGCCAGCAGTGGGGGGAGGGGCAACACTGAAGCTTTCTTT.

J is TRBJ2-1 and V is TRBV28; D is perhaps TRBD2 (5 bases). The V end lost 3 bases, the J end lost 3 bases, and 12 bases lay between the germline ends. This CDR3 spans 15 amino acids. Germline values: CDR1 MDHEN, CDR2 SYDVKM. This CDR3 reads CASSFPSGIYNEQFF. The CDR3 DNA is TGTGCCAGCAGTTTCCCCAGCGGAATCTACAATGAGCAGTTCTTC.

V is TRBV14 and J is TRBJ2-7, with TRBD2 matching over 7 bases. CDR1 and CDR2 (germline): SGHDN, FVKESK. The J segment lost 0 bases and the V segment lost 1 base, leaving 9 bases of the junction unmatched. The length of the CDR3 is 17 residues. CDR3 loop: CASSQVNSERDSYEQYF. CDR3 DNA sequence: TGTGCCAGCAGCCAAGTTAATAGCGAGCGGGACTCCTACGAGCAGTACTTC. The full variable domain, completed using reference TRBV14 and TRBJ2-7, is EAGVTQFPSHSVIEKGQTVTLRCDPISGHDNLYWYRRVMGKEIKFLLHFVKESKQDESGMPNNRFLAERTGGTYSTLKVQPAELEDSGVYFCASSQVNSERDSYEQYFGPGTRLTVT.

This clone was seen only a few times. This sequence joins TRBV29-1 and TRBJ2-5; TRBD1 matches 10 bases. This CDR3 region has 15 residues. Trimming removed 6 bases from V and 5 bases from J; junction bases left unmatched: 12. Germline CDR1 and CDR2: SQVTM and ANQGSEA. This CDR3 reads CSVDTGTGESETQYF. The CDR3, as DNA: TGCAGCGTAGACACCGGGACAGGGGAGTCCGAGACCCAGTACTTC. Complete variable domain (other parts from reference TRBV29-1 and TRBJ2-5): SAVISQKPSRDICQRGTSLTIQCQVDSQVTMMFWYRQQPGQSLTLIATANQGSEATYESGFVIDKFPISRPNLTFSTLTVSNMSPEDSSIYLCSVDTGTGESETQYFGPGTRLLVL.

The CDR3 is CASKPRGMNTEAFF. CDR3 nucleotide sequence: TGTGCCAGCAAACCCCGGGGGATGAACACTGAAGCTTTCTTT. The chain links TRBV5-6 to TRBJ1-1, with D maybe TRBD1 (5 bases). This CDR3 contains 14 residues. CDR1 and CDR2 from the germline V gene are SGHDT and YYEEEE. V shed 6 bases and J shed 0 bases, with 12 bases lying between them.

The J gene is TRBJ1-6, the V gene TRBV18, with 10 bases aligning to TRBD1. Per the germline V gene, CDR1 is KGHSH and CDR2 is LQKENI. The CDR3 extends over 17 amino acids. V dropped 0 bases and J dropped 7; count of bases not matched to a gene: 6. DNA for the CDR3: TGTGCCAGCTCACCACCGGGGTGGGACAGGGGAAATTCACCCCTCCACTTT. As protein: CASSPPGWDRGNSPLHF.

V gene TRBV3-1 (or the pseudogene TRBV3-2) combines with J gene TRBJ1-4; 8 positions match TRBD1. Losses at the gene ends were 0 bases for V and 8 bases for J; bases not matched to a gene: 8. Germline V gives CDR1 LGHDT, CDR2 YNNKEL (reference sequence). This CDR3 contains 16 residues. CDR3 DNA: TGTGCCAGCAGCCAAGATGTGACAGGGGTTAACGAAAAACTGTTTTTT. Translated: CASSQDVTGVNEKLFF.

The chain employs TRBV9 and TRBJ2-1; D remains unclear. Germline V gene data show CDR1 as SGDLS and CDR2 as YYNGEE. The CDR3 totals 12 residues. V was cut by 1 base and J by 7 bases, with 6 bases left in between. The CDR3 region is CASSVSENEQFF. CDR3 nucleotide sequence: TGTGCCAGCAGCGTAAGCGAGAATGAGCAGTTCTTC.

The chain links TRBV3-1 (or the pseudogene TRBV3-2) to TRBJ2-1; 9 bases are shared with TRBD2. Germline values: CDR1 LGHDT, CDR2 YNNKEL (reference sequence). V lost 3 bases to trimming and J lost 6 bases; unmatched junction nucleotides: 15. The CDR3 length is 18 residues. The DNA for the CDR3 is TGTGCCAGCAGCCAGACAAGAGCTAGCGGGGATGCACTCAATGAGCAGTTCTTC. Translation gives CASSQTRASGDALNEQFF.

V gene TRBV6-2 or TRBV6-3 combines with J gene TRBJ1-5; D is possibly TRBD1 (6 bases). The germline gives CDR1 MNHEY, CDR2 SVGEGT. This CDR3 region has 17 residues. With 5 bases removed from V and 0 bases from J, the gap between germline ends came to 17 bases. CDR3 bases: TGTGCCAGCAGTCCCGCAACCGGGACAAATAGCAATCAGCCCCAGCATTTT. Protein sequence: CASSPATGTNSNQPQHF.

The chain combines TRBV7-9 with TRBJ2-5; TRBD1 matches 7 bases. V was pared by 5 bases and J by 2 bases, with 11 bases of the junction left unmatched. Germline CDR1 and CDR2: SEHNR and FQNEAQ (reference sequence). The CDR3 is 16 amino acids. The CDR3 coding sequence is TGTGCCAGCAGCACCGACAGGGCGGTGGGGCAAGAGACCCAGTACTTC. Translation gives CASSTDRAVGQETQYF. Full variable domain (remainder filled in from reference TRBV7-9 and TRBJ2-5): DTGVSQNPRHKITKRGQNVTFRCDPISEHNRLYWYRQTLGQGPEFLTYFQNEAQLEKSRLLSDRFSAERPKGSFSTLEIQRTEQGDSAMYLCASSTDRAVGQETQYFGPGTRLLVL.

V usage is TRBV7-9 and J usage is TRBJ2-7; 10 bases are shared with TRBD2. Germline-derived CDR1 and CDR2 are SEHNR and FQNEAQ (reference sequence). This CDR3 contains 16 residues. V gave up 2 bases and J gave up 6 bases; unmatched junction bases: 10. Here the CDR3 reads CASSLSLAGVLAEQYF. CDR3 nucleotides: TGTGCCAGCAGCTTATCCCTAGCGGGGGTTTTGGCCGAGCAGTACTTC.

This clone was recorded many times. The chain links TRBV5-4 to TRBJ1-5, with 8 bases aligning to TRBD1. V lost 4 bases, J lost 0 bases, and 9 bases stayed unmatched. The CDR3 has 17 amino acids. Germline lookup yields CDR1 SGHNT and CDR2 YYREEE (reference sequence). Here the CDR3 DNA reads TGTGCCAGCAGCGATACAGGCAGGGGGCCTAGCAATCAGCCCCAGCATTTT. Translating it yields CASSDTGRGPSNQPQHF.

In this sample, this clone turned up once. This chain joins TRBV5-5 and TRBJ1-4, with a possible D match to TRBD1 (5 bases). The CDR3 has 13 residues. The V gene's germline CDR1 is SGHKS and CDR2 YYEKEE (reference sequence). Trimming removed 2 bases from V and 8 bases from J, with 10 bases in between. This chain's CDR3 is CASSFWGSEKLFF. The CDR3 nucleotides read TGTGCCAGCAGCTTCTGGGGGTCCGAAAAACTGTTTTTT.

The chain combines TRBV2 with TRBJ2-5; the D is unclear. The V and J ends lost 3 bases and 9 bases respectively, with 20 bases between them. The CDR3 loop spans 15 amino acids. Germline V gene sequence: CDR1 SNHLY, CDR2 FYNNEI. This CDR3 reads CASSDGLLTSAAQYF. The CDR3 DNA sequence: TGTGCCAGCAGTGATGGTTTGCTTACCTCGGCGGCCCAGTACTTC. The whole variable domain, filled in from reference TRBV2 and TRBJ2-5, reads EPEVTQTPSHQVTQMGQEVILRCVPISNHLYFYWYRQILGQKVEFLVSFYNNEISEKSEIFDDQFSVERPDGSNFTLKIRSTKLEDSAMYFCASSDGLLTSAAQYFGPGTRLLVL.

The J gene is TRBJ2-1, the V gene TRBV5-1; 7 positions match TRBD2. V gave up 1 base and J gave up 0 bases; unmatched junction bases: 1. The CDR3 is 15 residues long. Germline V gene lookup returns CDR1 SGHRS and CDR2 YFSETQ. The CDR3 reads CASSLSSGSYNEQFF. In DNA form, the CDR3 reads TGCGCCAGCAGCTTGTCTAGCGGCTCCTACAATGAGCAGTTCTTC.

The CDR3 sequence: CATSDPGAGFGANVLTF. The CDR3 DNA follows: TGTGCCACCAGCGACCCCGGGGCCGGTTTTGGGGCCAACGTCCTGACTTTC. This sequence joins TRBV24-1 and TRBJ2-6; possibly TRBD1 or TRBD2 for D (5 bases each). V gave up 7 bases and J gave up 3 bases, with 18 bases separating them. The germline V gene encodes CDR1 KGHDR and CDR2 SFDVKD. CDR3 size: 17 residues.

This clone was detected once. This rearrangement joins TRBV5-1 to TRBJ2-7; TRBD1 matches at 10 bases. Germline-derived CDR1 and CDR2 are SGHRS and YFSETQ. The CDR3 loop spans 16 amino acids. The V and J ends lost 2 bases and 5 bases, in that order; junction bases with no gene match: 10. CDR3 nucleotides: TGCGCCAGCAGCTTAGATCCCGGGACAGGGGTGCACGAGCAGTACTTC. Protein: CASSLDPGTGVHEQYF.

CDR3 loop: CASSLGPVAGYNEQFF. CDR3 DNA: TGTGCCAGCAGCTTGGGGCCCGTTGCAGGGTACAATGAGCAGTTCTTC. The chain is built from TRBV5-6 and TRBJ2-1; possible D gene TRBD1, 5 bases. Germline CDR1 SGHDT, CDR2 YYEEEE. CDR3 length equals 16 residues. The V and J ends lost 0 bases and 4 bases respectively, with 14 bases between them.

This clone was detected only once. This chain connects TRBV7-8 to TRBJ1-1, with a tentative D call TRBD1 (6 bases). Trimming pared 5 bases from V and 4 bases from J, leaving 17 bases between. The CDR3 has 15 amino acids. Germline V CDR1 and CDR2: SGHVS, FQNEAQ. The CDR3 coding sequence is TGTGCCAGCAGCCTAGACCAGGGGAAAGTCACTGAAGCTTTCTTT. As protein: CASSLDQGKVTEAFF.

The chain combines TRBV9 with TRBJ2-1; D remains unclear. With 0 bases removed from V and 2 bases from J, the gap between germline ends came to 12 bases. CDR1 is SGDLS, CDR2 YYNGEE, per germline. The CDR3 is 16 residues long. CDR3 sequence reads: CASSVGDVRTYNEQFF. The CDR3 DNA reads TGTGCCAGCAGCGTAGGAGACGTGCGGACCTACAATGAGCAGTTCTTC. Combining the CDR3 with reference TRBV9 and TRBJ2-1 gives the whole variable domain DSGVTQTPKHLITATGQRVTLRCSPRSGDLSVYWYQQSLDQGLQFLIQYYNGEERAKGNILERFSAQQFPDLHSELNLSSLELGDSALYFCASSVGDVRTYNEQFFGPGTRLTVL.

The V call is TRBV27, the J call TRBJ1-1; D is unclear. The CDR3 length is 16 residues. The germline CDR1 and CDR2 sequences are MNHEY and SMNVEV (reference sequence). Trimming took 5 bases from V and 5 from J, leaving 21 bases between them. The CDR3 bases are TGTGCCAGCAGTCCTTGGAGGGATCGTAGCAGAACTGAAGCTTTCTTT. This encodes CASSPWRDRSRTEAFF.

The chain carries TRBV4-1 and TRBJ2-7; 8 nucleotides agree with TRBD2. The junction had 8 bases not matched to a gene; V was cut back by 4 bases and J by 3 bases. The CDR3 has 15 amino acids. Germline assignment: CDR1 MGHRA and CDR2 YSYEKL. The CDR3 spells CASSLRAREDYEQYF. CDR3 bases: TGCGCCAGCAGCCTTAGGGCGCGGGAGGACTACGAGCAGTACTTC.